This T cell receptor (beta chain) was recorded in a study of T cell responses to AZD1222 COVID-19 vaccine. TCRdb keeps only in-frame clones here, not all; method: immunoSEQ multiplex PCR. The table includes 90,000 to 150,000 clones, 85% to 90% detected once. A remark on this clone: The antigen is not known.

From germline, CDR1 is MNHEY and CDR2 SMNVEV (reference sequence). The junction had 8 bases not matched to a gene; V was cut back by 4 bases and J by 10 bases. The CDR3 is 15 residues long. Study-wide results and limits: Baseline serology detected seropositivity in only 5 to 7 AZD1222 recipients. It should be noted that donors were predominantly white British and more often female, and clonal diversity was possibly underestimated. The study found Spike-specific TCR breadth and depth rose after two AZD1222 doses. Regions 160-218 and 743-854 held dominance among vaccine-associated CD4 TCRs, which spanned spike.

This receptor was taken from an adult in good health. The chain couples TRBV27 to TRBJ1-6; 9 bases fit TRBD1. The starting material was peripheral blood, obtained on day 0 of AZD1222 vaccination. The CDR3 protein is CASSSQQGAGSPLHF. The CDR3 DNA reads TGTGCCAGCAGTTCCCAACAGGGGGCCGGGTCACCCCTCCACTTT.